The 9 T cell receptor beta chains below come from one sample, sequenced in a study of HIV-infected patients and healthy controls. Roughly three months, about 14 weeks, into antiretroviral therapy, follow-up blood was collected. No cell fractionation was done, so the repertoire covers all unsorted peripheral blood T cells. 500 ng RNA was reverse transcribed with alpha and beta constant-region primers. Using multiplexing indices, alpha and beta chain libraries were generated apart by chain-specific third strand synthesis. A single record per CDR3 protein comes from TCRdb applying MiXCR to the 5' RACE reads. Seen here are approximately 13,000 distinct CDR3 sequences, 10% to 15% observed once, and the top ten hold 35% to 50%. The input for sequencing was blood, taken during antiretroviral therapy. All receptors derive from an adult with HIV infection. The donor label of this sample is uncertain.

This clonotype was counted many times. The J gene is TRBJ2-3, the V gene TRBV5-4, with 11 nucleotides matching TRBD2. The V gene's germline CDR1 is SGHNT and CDR2 YYREEE (reference sequence). This CDR3 region has 15 residues. The V gene end was trimmed by 4 bases and the J gene end by 4 bases; junction bases not matched to a gene: 5. The CDR3 reads CASSPTSGVSDTQYF. The CDR3, as DNA: TGTGCCAGCAGCCCGACTAGCGGGGTCTCAGATACGCAGTATTTT.

The chain carries TRBV29-1 and TRBJ2-3; TRBD1 matches at 8 bases. Germline V gene data show CDR1 as SQVTM and CDR2 as ANQGSEA. Trimming removed 2 bases from V and 3 bases from J; junction bases left unmatched: 4. There are 14 residues in the CDR3. CDR3: CSVEQGAPTDTQYF. CDR3 DNA: TGCAGCGTTGAACAGGGGGCGCCGACAGATACGCAGTATTTT.

This clonotype was seen at least ten times. The V and J genes are TRBV12-3 or TRBV12-4 and TRBJ2-3; D possibly corresponds to TRBD2 (6 bases). The CDR3 runs to 14 residues. V lost 5 bases, J lost 2 bases, and 11 bases lay in between. The DNA for the CDR3 is TGTGCCAGCAGTCGGGACTCATACACAGATACGCAGTATTTT. It yields the protein CASSRDSYTDTQYF.

By frequency in the sample, this clonotype is medium-sized (0.01 to 0.1%). The chain links TRBV12-3 or TRBV12-4 to TRBJ2-3, with a weak D call TRBD1 (5 bases). CDR3 size: 15 residues. The V end lost 5 bases, the J end lost 0 bases, and 12 bases lay between the germline ends. The CDR3 DNA is TGTGCCAGCAGTCCCAGGGCTTCGAGCACAGATACGCAGTATTTT. Translating it yields CASSPRASSTDTQYF.

This clonotype counts as medium-sized. J is TRBJ2-7 and V is TRBV20-1; TRBD2 might be the D (5 bases). This CDR3 has 15 amino acids. V was clipped by 3 bases and J by 0 bases, with 15 bases between them. CDR1 DFQATT and CDR2 SNEGSKA come from the germline V gene (reference sequence). The CDR3 here is CSARVESGSSYEQYF. The CDR3 coding sequence is TGCAGTGCTAGGGTCGAGTCGGGGAGCTCCTACGAGCAGTACTTC.

At least ten counts were recorded for this clonotype. The chain links TRBV6-5 to TRBJ2-7; D possibly matches TRBD1 or TRBD2 (5 bases each). The CDR3 sequence is 15 residues long. Germline-derived CDR1 and CDR2 are MNHEY and SVGAGI. Trimming cost V 0 bases and J 2 bases, with 11 bases left between them. Here the CDR3 reads CASSYSPRETYEQYF. In DNA, the CDR3 is TGTGCCAGCAGTTACTCACCCAGGGAGACCTACGAGCAGTACTTC.

This clonotype showed up just a few times. V is TRBV15 and J is TRBJ2-5; weak D call: TRBD2 (6 bases). Between the trimmed V and J ends, which lost 0 bases and 2 bases, there was a span of 16 bases. CDR1 is LNHNV and CDR2 is YYDKDF in the germline V gene (reference sequence). The CDR3 totals 17 residues. The CDR3 nucleotides are TGTGCCACCAGCAGAGATACGAGACTAGAAAGGCAAGAGACCCAGTACTTC. The encoded protein is CATSRDTRLERQETQYF.

In this sample, this clonotype turned up many times. This rearrangement joins TRBV29-1 to TRBJ2-5, with 7 bases fitting TRBD1. The germline V gene has CDR1 SQVTM and CDR2 ANQGSEA. The CDR3 has 14 residues. J was trimmed by 3 bases and V by 6 bases; bases with no gene match: 10. The CDR3 DNA follows: TGCAGCGTCCGGGGACAGAGAGGAAAAGAGACCCAGTACTTC. As protein: CSVRGQRGKETQYF.

This clonotype showed up many times. V gene TRBV14 combines with J gene TRBJ2-1, with D unresolved. Germline V CDR1 and CDR2: SGHDN, FVKESK. This CDR3 spans 16 amino acids. V lost 4 bases and J 8 bases, leaving 21 bases between the germline ends. The CDR3 loop is CASSPTPIFSLDEQFF. CDR3 DNA sequence: TGTGCCAGCAGCCCAACCCCGATATTCTCGTTGGATGAGCAGTTCTTC.